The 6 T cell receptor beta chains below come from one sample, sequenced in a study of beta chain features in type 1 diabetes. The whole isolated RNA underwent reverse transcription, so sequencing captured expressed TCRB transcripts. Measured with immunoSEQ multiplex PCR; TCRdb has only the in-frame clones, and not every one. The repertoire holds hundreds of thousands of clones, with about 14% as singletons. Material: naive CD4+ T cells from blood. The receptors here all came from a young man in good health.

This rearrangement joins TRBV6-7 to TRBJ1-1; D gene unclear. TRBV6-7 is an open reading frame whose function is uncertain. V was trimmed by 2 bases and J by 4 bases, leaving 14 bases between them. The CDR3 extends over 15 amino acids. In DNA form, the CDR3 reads TGTGCCAGCAGTTACGTGGAGGTATGGGGCACTGAAGCTTTCTTT. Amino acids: CASSYVEVWGTEAFF.

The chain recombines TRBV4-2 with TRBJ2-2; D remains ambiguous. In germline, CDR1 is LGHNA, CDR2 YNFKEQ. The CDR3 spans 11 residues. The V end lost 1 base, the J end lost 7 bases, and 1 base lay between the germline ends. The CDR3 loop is CASSQGGELFF. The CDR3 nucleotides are TGTGCCAGCAGCCAAGGCGGGGAGCTGTTTTTT.

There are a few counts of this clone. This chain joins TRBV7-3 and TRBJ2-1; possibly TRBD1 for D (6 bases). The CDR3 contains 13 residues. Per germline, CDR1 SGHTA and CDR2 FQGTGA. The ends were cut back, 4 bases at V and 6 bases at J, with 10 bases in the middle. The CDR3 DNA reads TGTGCCAGCAGCTCAGACAGGAGCAATGAGCAGTTCTTC. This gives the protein CASSSDRSNEQFF.

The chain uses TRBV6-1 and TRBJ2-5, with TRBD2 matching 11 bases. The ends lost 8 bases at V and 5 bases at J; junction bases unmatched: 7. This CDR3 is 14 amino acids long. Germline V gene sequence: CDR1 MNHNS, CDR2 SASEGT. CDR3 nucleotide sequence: TGTGCCAGCGTCCTAGCGGGGGGTGCTGAGACCCAGTACTTC. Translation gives CASVLAGGAETQYF.

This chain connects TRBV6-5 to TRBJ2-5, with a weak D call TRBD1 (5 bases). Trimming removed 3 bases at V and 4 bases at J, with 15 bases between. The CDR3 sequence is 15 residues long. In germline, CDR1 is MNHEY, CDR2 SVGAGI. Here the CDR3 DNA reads TGTGCCAGCAGTTATAGACAGCGTTGGTCAGAGACCCAGTACTTC. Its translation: CASSYRQRWSETQYF.

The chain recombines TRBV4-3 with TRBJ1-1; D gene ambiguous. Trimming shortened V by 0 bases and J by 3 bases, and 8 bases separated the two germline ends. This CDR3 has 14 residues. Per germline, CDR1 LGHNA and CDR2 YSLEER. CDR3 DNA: TGCGCCAGCAGCCAAGATAACCGGGACACTGAAGCTTTCTTT. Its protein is CASSQDNRDTEAFF.